This T cell receptor (beta chain) was observed in a study of blood T cells in healthy people across ages. This clonotype came up a few times. The antigen is undetermined. Study-level points and caveats: Fewer expanded clones and more diversity marked long-lived versus aged donors.

Next came a second PCR, run for roughly 7 to 12 cycles, which used a sample-barcoded 5' primer along with a J-beta primer mix. With 12 random nucleotides, a template-switch adaptor tagged each individual cDNA molecule. TCRdb re-called the 5' RACE reads through MiXCR, storing one row per CDR3 protein. The profile shows around 900,000 distinct CDR3 sequences, approximately 50% of them singletons. The CDR3 is 14 amino acids. V gave up 1 base and J gave up 14 bases, with 19 bases separating them. The germline gives CDR1 MNHNS, CDR2 SASEGT. V is TRBV6-1 and J is TRBJ2-3; D not certain. This TCR came from a woman aged 60-75 years in good health. The sequencing input was blood. The CDR3 is CASSEDVLPSSPYF. The CDR3 coding sequence is TGTGCCAGCAGTGAAGACGTACTGCCCTCGTCGCCGTATTTT.